This paragraph reports one T cell receptor beta chain. Its antigen remains unidentified. This entry is derived from a study of T cell repertoires in cytomegalovirus infection. Study-wide background: Indications of both CMV infection and matching HLA type were provided by public TCR beta signatures. Overall study findings and caveats: Summed frequency of shared TCR beta families picked out CMV carriers who also had the relevant HLA. The ex vivo response showed dominance by HLA-C-restricted CMV-specific TCR beta clonotypes.

TCRdb redid the calling of the reads with MiXCR, one entry per CDR3 protein. The sample gives 480,000 or so distinct CDR3 sequences, 11% of which show up once; approximately 10% is in the top ten. CDR3 length: 11 residues. Trimming took 6 bases from V and 7 from J, leaving 6 bases between them. Germline V CDR1 and CDR2: MNHEY, SVGEGT. Sequenced material: PBMCs. The chain joins TRBV6-2 or TRBV6-3 to TRBJ2-2; a weak D match, TRBD2 (5 bases). This receptor was obtained from a human donor in good health (CMV status not recorded). Some clones in this sample may be carry-over from other donors' samples. DNA for the CDR3: TGTGCCAGCAGGGAGGTCGGGGAGCTGTTTTTT. Its protein product is CASREVGELFF.